The entry that follows covers one T cell receptor (beta chain) sequence. This sample stems from a study of blood T cell repertoires in COVID-19. Assay: immunoSEQ multiplex PCR; the TCRdb copy retains only in-frame clones and omits some. This table holds fewer than 200,000 clones, approximately 86% found once. From germline, CDR1 is MNHEY and CDR2 SVGAGI. The CDR3 is 14 amino acids. V lost 7 bases and J lost 8; bases outside the gene matches: 11. All enrollees were about 18 to 89 years old and from 24 US areas. The recovered donors of Cohort 3 showed two negative PCRs, clearance, or symptom resolution. This receptor was taken from a man aged 55 to 70 who had recovered from COVID-19. The sample comprised PBMCs or T cells enriched from blood (not recorded which). The V call is TRBV6-5, the J call TRBJ1-2, with TRBD1 identical over 9 bases. Written as DNA, the CDR3 is TGTGCCAGCACCGAAGGTCGGGACAGGGCGGGCTACACCTTC. It codes for CASTEGRDRAGYTF.